These 29 T cell receptor beta chains share one sample of origin, sequenced in a study of cytomegalovirus exposure and HLA in healthy donors. Sequencing used immunoSEQ multiplex PCR; TCRdb keeps in-frame clones, though not all of them. The sample consists of some 240,000 clones, more than 75% of them appearing once. Sequencing was carried out using PBMCs. All receptors derive from a woman under 30 in good health and CMV-seropositive.

The V call is TRBV9, the J call TRBJ2-7; possibly TRBD2 for D (6 bases). The germline V gene has CDR1 SGDLS and CDR2 YYNGEE. CDR3 length: 15 residues. The germline V and J ends were trimmed by 3 bases and 0 bases, with 13 bases remaining between them. CDR3 protein: CASSGLGVSSYEQYF. The CDR3 region has the DNA TGTGCCAGCAGCGGACTAGGGGTGAGCTCCTACGAGCAGTACTTC.

This clone has more than one count but fewer than ten. The rearrangement joins TRBV27 to TRBJ1-1; the D gene is possibly TRBD1 (5 bases). V shed 3 bases and J shed 1 base, with 9 bases lying between them. Germline V lookup: CDR1 MNHEY, CDR2 SMNVEV (reference sequence). This CDR3 is built from 14 residues. Here the CDR3 DNA reads TGTGCCAGCAGTTTCGCAGGGAAGAACACTGAAGCTTTCTTT. It is translated as CASSFAGKNTEAFF.

The chain is built from TRBV7-8 and TRBJ1-1; 7 nucleotides agree with TRBD1. V shed 1 base and J 6 bases; nucleotides not matched to a gene: 5. CDR3 length: 14 residues. Germline V gene data show CDR1 as SGHVS and CDR2 as FQNEAQ. The CDR3 here is CASSLEGARAEAFF. The CDR3 DNA reads TGTGCCAGCAGCTTAGAGGGGGCGCGTGCTGAAGCTTTCTTT.

This clone was counted only a few times. The V and J genes are TRBV10-2 and TRBJ2-5; 7 bases are shared with TRBD1. With V trimmed by 4 bases and J by 5 bases, 7 bases remained unmatched. Per germline, CDR1 WSHSY and CDR2 SAAADI. The CDR3 totals 14 residues. Here the CDR3 reads CASSGRGPLETQYF. CDR3 coding DNA: TGCGCCAGCAGTGGTAGGGGGCCTCTTGAGACCCAGTACTTC.

This chain uses TRBV29-1 with TRBJ2-2, with D unresolved. There are 13 residues in the CDR3. The germline V gene has CDR1 SQVTM and CDR2 ANQGSEA. V was shortened by 2 bases and J by 6 bases, with 10 bases between the two germline ends. The CDR3, as DNA: TGCAGCGTTGAACGCGGCGACCCCGGGGAGCTGTTTTTT. Protein: CSVERGDPGELFF.

J is TRBJ2-7 and V is TRBV7-9; 7 nucleotides line up with TRBD2. CDR3 length: 16 residues. V lost 5 bases, J lost 3 bases, and 13 bases stayed unmatched. The germline V gene encodes CDR1 SEHNR and CDR2 FQNEAQ (reference sequence). DNA for the CDR3: TGTGCCAGCAGCCCTCCTGGGGCGGGAGTTTTCTACGAGCAGTACTTC. Translating it yields CASSPPGAGVFYEQYF.

V is TRBV4-1 and J is TRBJ2-7; D not certain. Trimming pared 1 base from V and 4 bases from J, leaving 8 bases between. Germline CDR1 MGHRA, CDR2 YSYEKL. This CDR3 has 13 amino acids. The CDR3 loop is CASSQAPEYEQYF. The CDR3 DNA reads as TGCGCCAGCAGCCAAGCTCCGGAGTACGAGCAGTACTTC.

The V and J genes are TRBV18 and TRBJ2-5; the D gene is possibly TRBD1 (5 bases). CDR1 is KGHSH and CDR2 is LQKENI in the germline V gene. V was shortened by 2 bases and J by 3 bases, with 16 bases between the two germline ends. This CDR3 has 16 amino acids. Here the CDR3 reads CASSPDSPRLEETQYF. The DNA for the CDR3 is TGTGCCAGCTCACCAGACAGTCCCAGACTCGAAGAGACCCAGTACTTC. Drawing the rest from reference TRBV18 and TRBJ2-5, the complete variable domain is NAGVMQNPRHLVRRRGQEARLRCSPMKGHSHVYWYRQLPEEGLKFMVYLQKENIIDESGMPKERFSAEFPKEGPSILRIQQVVRGDSAAYFCASSPDSPRLEETQYFGPGTRLLVL.

This chain uses TRBV7-9 with TRBJ1-2, with D possibly matching TRBD1 (5 bases). CDR3 size: 14 residues. CDR1 and CDR2 from the germline V gene are SEHNR and FQNEAQ (reference sequence). V dropped 4 bases and J dropped 8 bases, with 17 bases sitting between them. The CDR3 DNA sequence: TGTGCCAGCAGCTCTCAATACGGGGGAAACGGCTACACCTTC. This codes for CASSSQYGGNGYTF.

V and J are TRBV2 and TRBJ1-1, with D possibly TRBD1 on 6 matching bases. Trimming stripped 5 bases from V and 7 bases from J, with 11 bases between. Germline lookup yields CDR1 SNHLY and CDR2 FYNNEI. The length of the CDR3 is 12 residues. CDR3 nucleotide sequence: TGTGCCAGCAGTATGACGACAGGTGAAGCTTTCTTT. The encoded protein is CASSMTTGEAFF.

The chain uses TRBV4-1 and TRBJ1-5; D gene unclear. CDR1 is MGHRA, CDR2 YSYEKL, per germline. The ends were cut back, 2 bases at V and 6 bases at J, with 11 bases in the middle. The CDR3 consists of 14 residues. The CDR3 protein is CASSQIGEGQPQHF. As DNA, the CDR3 is TGCGCCAGCAGCCAAATCGGAGAGGGTCAGCCCCAGCATTTT.

The gene calls are TRBV9 and TRBJ1-2, with D possibly TRBD1 on 5 matching bases. This CDR3 region has 15 residues. Germline lookup yields CDR1 SGDLS and CDR2 YYNGEE. V was clipped by 3 bases and J by 4 bases, with 16 bases between them. CDR3 residues: CASSDDSSPTYGYTF. The CDR3 DNA reads TGTGCCAGCAGCGATGACAGCTCGCCGACCTATGGCTACACCTTC.

The chain is built from TRBV18 and TRBJ1-5; D is perhaps TRBD1 (6 bases). CDR3 length equals 16 residues. Trimming cost V 0 bases and J 6 bases, with 15 bases left between them. From germline, CDR1 is KGHSH and CDR2 LQKENI. The CDR3 region is CASSPPYAGDGQPQHF. The CDR3 coding sequence is TGTGCCAGCTCACCACCGTATGCAGGGGACGGTCAGCCCCAGCATTTT.

The rearrangement uses TRBV21-1 and TRBJ1-5. TRBV21-1 is designated a pseudogene. The CDR3 is made up of 15 amino acids. CDR3 bases: TGTGCCAGCAGCAAAACCCGGGTTGGCAATCAGCCCCAGCATTTT. Amino acid sequence: CASSKTRVGNQPQHF.

The chain is built from TRBV28 and TRBJ2-3; TRBD2 aligns across 8 bases. J lost 4 bases, V lost 6 bases, and 12 bases had no gene match. The CDR3 extends over 16 amino acids. Germline CDR1 MDHEN, CDR2 SYDVKM. DNA for the CDR3: TGTGCCAGCAGCCCAACGGGGGGGCGGGGGGCAGATACGCAGTATTTT. This encodes CASSPTGGRGADTQYF.

The rearrangement uses TRBV18 and TRBJ1-1; 8 positions agree with TRBD1. Germline V gene sequence: CDR1 KGHSH, CDR2 LQKENI. V dropped 5 bases and J dropped 0; count of bases not matched to a gene: 8. This CDR3 is 16 amino acids long. CDR3 region: CASSAWDRRMNTEAFF. In nucleotides, the CDR3 is TGTGCCAGCTCAGCGTGGGACAGGAGGATGAACACTGAAGCTTTCTTT.

J is TRBJ2-7 and V is TRBV15; D may be TRBD2 (6 bases). Germline-derived CDR1 and CDR2 are LNHNV and YYDKDF (reference sequence). The V and J ends lost 1 base and 2 bases respectively, with 15 bases between them. This CDR3 region has 16 residues. CDR3 bases: TGTGCCACCAGCAGAGTCGGAGGGCAGGATACCTACGAGCAGTACTTC. It translates to CATSRVGGQDTYEQYF.

This chain uses TRBV27 with TRBJ1-2, with D possibly being TRBD1 (6 bases). The CDR3 covers 15 residues. The V gene lost 6 bases and the J gene lost 2 bases, with 16 bases spanning the gap. CDR1 and CDR2 (germline): MNHEY, SMNVEV (reference sequence). This CDR3 is CASRDRDTGNYGYTF. CDR3 DNA sequence: TGTGCCAGCAGAGACCGGGACACTGGAAACTATGGCTACACCTTC.

The chain combines TRBV28 with TRBJ1-1; 7 bases agree with TRBD1. Germline V gene data show CDR1 as MDHEN and CDR2 as SYDVKM. V shed 6 bases and J 4 bases; nucleotides not matched to a gene: 8. CDR3 length equals 14 residues. The CDR3 DNA reads as TGTGCCAGCAGATTAACAGGGGCTACCACTGAAGCTTTCTTT. This codes for CASRLTGATTEAFF.

The V and J genes are TRBV5-1 and TRBJ2-5; maybe TRBD1 (6 bases). Trimming stripped 2 bases from V and 2 bases from J, with 13 bases between. CDR1 and CDR2 from the germline V gene are SGHRS and YFSETQ. This CDR3 is built from 15 residues. CDR3 nucleotide sequence: TGCGCCAGCAGCTTTTCGACAGGCCCACAAGAGACCCAGTACTTC. It is translated as CASSFSTGPQETQYF.

This clone was found a few times. The chain combines TRBV5-1 with TRBJ1-1, with D possibly TRBD1 on 5 matching bases. The CDR3 extends over 12 amino acids. Between the trimmed V and J ends, which lost 5 bases and 4 bases, there was a span of 9 bases. Looked up from germline, CDR1 is SGHRS and CDR2 is YFSETQ. DNA for the CDR3: TGCGCCAGCAGTTCCCAGGGCACTGAAGCTTTCTTT. It encodes CASSSQGTEAFF.

V is TRBV6-5 and J is TRBJ1-2; TRBD1 matches at 7 bases. With 5 bases clipped from V and 3 bases from J, the junction kept 9 bases outside the gene matches. Germline CDR1 MNHEY, CDR2 SVGAGI. This CDR3 spans 15 amino acids. CDR3 loop: CASSPMTGSDYGYTF. CDR3 DNA: TGTGCCAGCAGTCCGATGACAGGGTCGGACTATGGCTACACCTTC.

The chain combines TRBV27 with TRBJ2-7; 8 nucleotides agree with TRBD1. Germline CDR1 and CDR2: MNHEY and SMNVEV (reference sequence). CDR3 length equals 13 residues. The trim removed 6 bases at V and 2 bases at J, leaving 3 bases unmatched. As DNA, the CDR3 is TGTGCCAGCAGGGAGACAGGGGCCTACGAGCAGTACTTC. This encodes CASRETGAYEQYF.

The chain joins TRBV9 to TRBJ2-1, with D maybe TRBD2 (5 bases). This CDR3 region has 18 residues. Germline-derived CDR1 and CDR2 are SGDLS and YYNGEE. The V gene lost 0 bases and the J gene lost 6 bases, with 22 bases spanning the gap. The CDR3 DNA is TGTGCCAGCAGCGTAGATCTCTATGCAGCGGTTGAGGGCAATGAGCAGTTCTTC. Its translation is CASSVDLYAAVEGNEQFF.

This clone was observed once. The chain employs TRBV30 and TRBJ2-7; the D gene is possibly TRBD1 (5 bases). In germline, CDR1 is GTSNPN, CDR2 SVGIG (reference sequence). Trimming cost V 8 bases and J 6 bases, with 20 bases left between them. This CDR3 region has 13 residues. CDR3 in amino acids: CAVSDPGAAEQYF. Here the CDR3 DNA reads TGTGCCGTATCGGATCCTGGGGCCGCCGAGCAGTACTTC. Based on the CDR3 plus reference TRBV30 and TRBJ2-7, the full variable domain is SQTIHQWPATLVQPVGSPLSLECTVEGTSNPNLYWYRQAAGRGLQLLFYSVGIGQISSEVPQNLSASRPQDRQFILSSKKLLLSDSGFYLCAVSDPGAAEQYFGPGTRLTVT.

The V and J genes are TRBV19 and TRBJ1-3; D call uncertain. V shed 8 bases and J shed 4 bases, with 18 bases lying between them. The CDR3 totals 15 residues. Germline assignment: CDR1 LNHDA and CDR2 SQIVND (reference sequence). CDR3 in DNA: TGTGCCAGTCAGGAGGGTTGGGGAGGCGGAAACACCATATATTTT. Its translation: CASQEGWGGGNTIYF.

The chain is built from TRBV28 and TRBJ2-7, with a possible D match to TRBD1 (7 bases). The CDR3 is made up of 15 amino acids. V was shortened by 5 bases and J by 5 bases, with 19 bases between the two germline ends. Looked up from germline, CDR1 is MDHEN and CDR2 is SYDVKM. In DNA form, the CDR3 reads TGTGCCAGCAGTCCTGGGGGGCAGGGGGTGAACGAGCAGTACTTC. It is translated as CASSPGGQGVNEQYF.

V gene TRBV15 combines with J gene TRBJ2-7; a possible D gene is TRBD1 (5 bases). This CDR3 spans 14 amino acids. Trimming pared 1 base from V and 1 base from J, leaving 8 bases between. Germline loops: CDR1 LNHNV, CDR2 YYDKDF (reference sequence). The CDR3 is CATSRGTRSYEQYF. The CDR3 nucleotides read TGTGCCACCAGCAGAGGGACAAGGTCCTACGAGCAGTACTTC.

The rearrangement uses TRBV29-1 and TRBJ1-2, with 7 bases that match TRBD1. Germline V gives CDR1 SQVTM, CDR2 ANQGSEA. The CDR3 consists of 13 residues. V gave up 6 bases and J gave up 2 bases; unmatched junction bases: 6. As DNA, the CDR3 is TGCAGCGTAGTGACAGGGCTAAACTATGGCTACACCTTC. Residues: CSVVTGLNYGYTF.